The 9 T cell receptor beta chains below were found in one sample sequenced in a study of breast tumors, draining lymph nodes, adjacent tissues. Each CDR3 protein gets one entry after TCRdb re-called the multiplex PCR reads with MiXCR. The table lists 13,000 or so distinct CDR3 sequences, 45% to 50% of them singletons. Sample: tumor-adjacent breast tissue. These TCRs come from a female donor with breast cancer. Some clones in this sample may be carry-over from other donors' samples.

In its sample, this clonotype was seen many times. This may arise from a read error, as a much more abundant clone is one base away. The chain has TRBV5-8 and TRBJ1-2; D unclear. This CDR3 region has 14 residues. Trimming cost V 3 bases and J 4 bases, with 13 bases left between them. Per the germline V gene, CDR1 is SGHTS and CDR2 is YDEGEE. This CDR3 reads CASSSKTAIYGYTF. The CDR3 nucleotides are TGTGCCAGCAGCTCCAAGACCGCAATCTATGGCTACACCTTC.

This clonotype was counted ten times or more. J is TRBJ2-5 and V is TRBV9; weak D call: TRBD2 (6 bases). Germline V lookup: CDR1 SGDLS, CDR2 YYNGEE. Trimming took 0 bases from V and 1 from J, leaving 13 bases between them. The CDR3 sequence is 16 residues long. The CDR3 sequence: CASSVEGGTFQETQYF. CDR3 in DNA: TGTGCCAGCAGCGTAGAAGGCGGGACCTTCCAAGAGACCCAGTACTTC. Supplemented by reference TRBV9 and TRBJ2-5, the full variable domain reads DSGVTQTPKHLITATGQRVTLRCSPRSGDLSVYWYQQSLDQGLQFLIQYYNGEERAKGNILERFSAQQFPDLHSELNLSSLELGDSALYFCASSVEGGTFQETQYFGPGTRLLVL.

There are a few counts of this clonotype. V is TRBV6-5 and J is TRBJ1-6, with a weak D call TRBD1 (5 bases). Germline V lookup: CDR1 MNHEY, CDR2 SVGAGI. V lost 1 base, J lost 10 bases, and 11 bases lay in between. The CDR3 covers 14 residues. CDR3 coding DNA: TGTGCCAGCAGTTACTTAGGGGCCGAATCACCCCTCCACTTT. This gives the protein CASSYLGAESPLHF.

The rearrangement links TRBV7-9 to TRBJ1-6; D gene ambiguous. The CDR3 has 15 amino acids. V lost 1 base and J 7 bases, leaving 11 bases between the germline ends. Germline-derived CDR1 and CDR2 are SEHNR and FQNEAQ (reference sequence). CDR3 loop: CASSLGADTNSPLHF. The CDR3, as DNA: TGTGCCAGCAGCTTAGGTGCAGACACGAATTCACCCCTCCACTTT.

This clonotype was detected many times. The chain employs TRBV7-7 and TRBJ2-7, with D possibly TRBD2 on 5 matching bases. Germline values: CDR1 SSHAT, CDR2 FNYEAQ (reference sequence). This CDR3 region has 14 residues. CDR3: CASEGKETFHEQYV. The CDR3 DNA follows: TGTGCTAGCGAAGGGAAGGAAACGTTCCACGAGCAGTACGTC.

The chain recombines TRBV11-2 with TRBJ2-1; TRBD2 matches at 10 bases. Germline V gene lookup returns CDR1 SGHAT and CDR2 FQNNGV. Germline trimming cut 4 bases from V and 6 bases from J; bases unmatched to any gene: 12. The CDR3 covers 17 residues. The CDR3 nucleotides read TGTGCCAGCAGCTCCCCTCGAGCGGGAGGGCCTGGCAATGAGCAGTTCTTC. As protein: CASSSPRAGGPGNEQFF.

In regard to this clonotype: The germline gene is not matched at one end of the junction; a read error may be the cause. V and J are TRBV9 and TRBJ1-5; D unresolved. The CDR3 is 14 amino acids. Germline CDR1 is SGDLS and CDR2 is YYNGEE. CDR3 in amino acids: CASSVGRVKQPQNF. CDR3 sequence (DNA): TGTGCCAGCAGCGTCGGGAGAGTTAAGCAGCCCCAGAATTTT.

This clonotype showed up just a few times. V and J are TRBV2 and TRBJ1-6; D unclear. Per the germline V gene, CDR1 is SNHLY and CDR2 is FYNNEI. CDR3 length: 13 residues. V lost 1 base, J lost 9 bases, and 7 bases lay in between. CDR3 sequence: CASSEEGSSPLHF. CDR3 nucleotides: TGTGCCAGCAGTGAAGAGGGTAGTTCACCCCTCCACTTT. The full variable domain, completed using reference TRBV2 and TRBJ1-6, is EPEVTQTPSHQVTQMGQEVILRCVPISNHLYFYWYRQILGQKVEFLVSFYNNEISEKSEIFDDQFSVERPDGSNFTLKIRSTKLEDSAMYFCASSEEGSSPLHFGNGTRLTVT.

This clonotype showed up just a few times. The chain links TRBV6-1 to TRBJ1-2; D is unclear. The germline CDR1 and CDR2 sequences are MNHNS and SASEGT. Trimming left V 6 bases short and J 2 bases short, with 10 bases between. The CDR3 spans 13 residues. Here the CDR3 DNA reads TGTGCCAGCAGATACACAATCAACTATGGCTACACCTTC. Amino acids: CASRYTINYGYTF.